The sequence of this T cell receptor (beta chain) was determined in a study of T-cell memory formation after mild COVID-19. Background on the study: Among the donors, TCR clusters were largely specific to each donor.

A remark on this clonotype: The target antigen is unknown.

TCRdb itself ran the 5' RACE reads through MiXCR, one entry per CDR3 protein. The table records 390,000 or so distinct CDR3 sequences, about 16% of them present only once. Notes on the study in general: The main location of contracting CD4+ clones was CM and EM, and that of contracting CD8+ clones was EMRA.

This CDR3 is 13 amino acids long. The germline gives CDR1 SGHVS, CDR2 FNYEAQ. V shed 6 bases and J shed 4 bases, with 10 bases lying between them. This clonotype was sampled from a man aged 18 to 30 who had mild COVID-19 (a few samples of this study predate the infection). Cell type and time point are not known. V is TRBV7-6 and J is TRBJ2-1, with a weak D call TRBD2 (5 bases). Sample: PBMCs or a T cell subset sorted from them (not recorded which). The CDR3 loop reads CASSWTAYNEQFF. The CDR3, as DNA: TGTGCCAGCAGTTGGACTGCTTACAATGAGCAGTTCTTC.